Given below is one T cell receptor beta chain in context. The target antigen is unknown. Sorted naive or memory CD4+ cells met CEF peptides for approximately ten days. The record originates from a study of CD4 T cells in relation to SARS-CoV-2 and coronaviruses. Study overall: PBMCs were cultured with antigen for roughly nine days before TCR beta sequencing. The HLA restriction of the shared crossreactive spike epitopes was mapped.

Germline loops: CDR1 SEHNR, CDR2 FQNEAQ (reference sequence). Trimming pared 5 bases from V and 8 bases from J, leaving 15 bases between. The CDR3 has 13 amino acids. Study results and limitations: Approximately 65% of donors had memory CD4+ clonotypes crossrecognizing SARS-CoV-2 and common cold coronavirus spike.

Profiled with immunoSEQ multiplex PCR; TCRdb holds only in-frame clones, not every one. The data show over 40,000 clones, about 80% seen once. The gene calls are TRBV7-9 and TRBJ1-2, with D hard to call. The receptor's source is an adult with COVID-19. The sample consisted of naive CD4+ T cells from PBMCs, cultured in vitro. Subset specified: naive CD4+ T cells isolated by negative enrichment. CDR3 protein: CASSQTEKRGYTF. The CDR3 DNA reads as TGTGCCAGCAGCCAAACCGAGAAGAGAGGCTACACCTTC.